This passage covers 22 T cell receptor beta chains from one sample sequenced in a study of blood T cell repertoires in COVID-19 (TCRdb year 2020). The library was produced with the immunoSEQ multiplex PCR assay. TCRdb holds this immuneACCESS table with in-frame rearrangements only. Some clones are missing; in checked studies, unresolved V genes explain under half, and the rest has no known cause. The sample table lists approximately 150,000 clones, 75% to 90% of them with a count of one. Roughly 3% of the sample is held by the ten biggest clonotypes. The sequencing input was peripheral blood. These receptors came from a woman aged 55-75 years with active COVID-19.

This chain connects TRBV29-1 to TRBJ2-5; 8 bases align to TRBD2. The CDR3 is 13 amino acids. Germline trimming cut 7 bases from V and 5 bases from J; bases unmatched to any gene: 9. Germline loops: CDR1 SQVTM, CDR2 ANQGSEA. The CDR3 loop is CSAQGLERETQYF. As DNA, the CDR3 is TGCAGCGCCCAGGGACTAGAGAGGGAGACCCAGTACTTC.

The rearrangement links TRBV12-3 or TRBV12-4 to TRBJ2-7; 11 bases line up with TRBD1. The CDR3 is made up of 12 amino acids. Unmatched junction bases numbered 0, after V lost 8 bases and J lost 3 bases. The CDR3 here is CASGTGGYEQYF. In DNA, the CDR3 is TGTGCCAGCGGGACAGGGGGCTACGAGCAGTACTTC.

The V and J genes are TRBV6-2 or TRBV6-3 and TRBJ2-5; 8 bases are shared with TRBD1. Per the germline V gene, CDR1 is MNHEY and CDR2 is SVGEGT. V lost 0 bases, J lost 4 bases, and 10 bases stayed unmatched. The CDR3 has 17 amino acids. The CDR3 protein is CASSYSGRGPNLETQYF. As DNA, the CDR3 is TGTGCCAGCAGTTACTCTGGCAGGGGGCCGAACCTAGAGACCCAGTACTTC.

The rearrangement links TRBV5-1 to TRBJ2-3; perhaps TRBD2 as D (5 bases). V dropped 3 bases and J dropped 3 bases, with 14 bases sitting between them. Looked up from germline, CDR1 is SGHRS and CDR2 is YFSETQ. The CDR3 is made up of 15 amino acids. CDR3 loop: CASSSRLAGTDTQYF. The CDR3 nucleotides read TGCGCCAGCAGCTCCAGGCTAGCAGGAACAGATACGCAGTATTTT.

The genes are TRBV28 and TRBJ2-4; the D gene is possibly TRBD2 (5 bases). This CDR3 is built from 16 residues. CDR1 and CDR2 from the germline V gene are MDHEN and SYDVKM. Between the trimmed V and J ends, which lost 3 bases and 6 bases, there was a span of 18 bases. The CDR3 loop is CASSFSEDPYLNIQYF. CDR3 bases: TGTGCCAGCAGTTTCTCGGAGGACCCATATTTAAACATTCAGTACTTC.

The chain carries TRBV11-3 and TRBJ1-1, with D possibly TRBD1 on 5 matching bases. V was trimmed by 5 bases and J by 1 base, leaving 17 bases between them. The CDR3 is made up of 16 amino acids. Germline CDR1 and CDR2: SGHNT and YENEEA. DNA of the CDR3: TGTGCCAGCAGCCAGGGAGGGAGCCGCTCGAACACTGAAGCTTTCTTT. This translates into CASSQGGSRSNTEAFF.

J is TRBJ2-4 and V is TRBV10-3, with 10 positions matching TRBD1. Germline assignment: CDR1 ENHRY and CDR2 SYGVKD. J gave up 3 bases and V 4 bases, and 6 bases lay outside the gene matches. This CDR3 spans 16 amino acids. DNA for the CDR3: TGTGCCATCAGTGCATCCGGGACAGGGGTCAAAAACATTCAGTACTTC. Its protein product is CAISASGTGVKNIQYF.

This clone was counted once. V usage is TRBV4-3 and J usage is TRBJ2-2; D may be TRBD2 (5 bases). Germline V gene data show CDR1 as LGHNA and CDR2 as YSLEER. The CDR3 runs 15 residues. The V gene lost 0 bases and the J gene lost 6 bases, with 11 bases spanning the gap. Written as DNA, the CDR3 is TGCGCCAGCAGCCAAGAGATCGCAGCGGCCGGGGAGCTGTTTTTT. As protein: CASSQEIAAAGELFF.

The chain links TRBV25-1 to TRBJ2-1; TRBD2 aligns across 10 bases. Germline CDR1 is MGHDK and CDR2 is SYGVNS. The V and J ends lost 3 bases and 0 bases, in that order; junction bases with no gene match: 2. The CDR3 is made up of 16 amino acids. CDR3 protein: CASSESSGSSYNEQFF. CDR3 coding DNA: TGTGCCAGCAGTGAGTCTAGCGGGAGCTCCTACAATGAGCAGTTCTTC.

The CDR3 spells CASSLGIAGNEKLFF. The DNA of the CDR3 is TGTGCCAGCAGCTTAGGAATCGCGGGAAATGAAAAACTGTTTTTT. The chain recombines TRBV7-9 with TRBJ1-4; no clear D gene. With 1 base removed from V and 5 bases from J, the gap between germline ends came to 11 bases. The germline V gene encodes CDR1 SEHNR and CDR2 FQNEAQ (reference sequence). This CDR3 is 15 amino acids long.

This sequence joins TRBV7-9 and TRBJ2-3, with D possibly being TRBD2 (5 bases). This CDR3 is built from 15 residues. Germline lookup yields CDR1 SEHNR and CDR2 FQNEAQ (reference sequence). Between the trimmed V and J ends, which lost 1 base and 3 bases, there was a span of 11 bases. CDR3 protein: CASSLGRTVTDTQYF. For the CDR3, the DNA is TGTGCCAGCAGCTTAGGGAGGACGGTTACAGATACGCAGTATTTT.

The CDR3 spells CASSEILTGTYNEQFF. As DNA, the CDR3 is TGTGCCAGCAGCGAAATCCTAACAGGGACCTACAATGAGCAGTTCTTC. The chain couples TRBV5-5 to TRBJ2-1; D possibly corresponds to TRBD1 (6 bases). The CDR3 runs 16 residues. The germline gives CDR1 SGHKS, CDR2 YYEKEE (reference sequence). Trimming cost V 4 bases and J 2 bases, with 16 bases left between them.

This chain connects TRBV6-2 or TRBV6-3 to TRBJ1-6, with TRBD1 matching over 8 bases. V shed 2 bases, J shed 7 bases, and the junction held 4 bases outside the gene matches. Germline CDR1 is MNHEY and CDR2 is SVGEGT. This CDR3 contains 15 residues. The CDR3 spells CASSYGTGSNSPLHF. The CDR3 nucleotides read TGTGCCAGCAGTTACGGGACAGGCTCAAATTCACCCCTCCACTTT.

This clone was counted a few times. The CDR3 DNA is TGTGCCAGCAGCCCCCTGGGAGGGGGTTACGAGCAGTACTTC. The encoded protein is CASSPLGGGYEQYF. V and J are TRBV7-8 and TRBJ2-7, with D perhaps TRBD2 (7 bases). Trimming pared 5 bases from V and 4 bases from J, leaving 15 bases between. Germline V CDR1 and CDR2: SGHVS, FQNEAQ. The CDR3 totals 14 residues.

V is TRBV7-2 and J is TRBJ2-5, with D tentatively TRBD2 (5 bases). Germline V CDR1 and CDR2: SGHTA, FQGNSA. V was cut by 5 bases and J by 2 bases, with 9 bases left in between. The CDR3 sequence is 13 residues long. The CDR3: CASSQRVQETQYF. The CDR3 DNA follows: TGTGCCAGCAGCCAGAGGGTTCAAGAGACCCAGTACTTC.

V is TRBV28 and J is TRBJ2-3, with D tentatively TRBD2 (5 bases). The CDR3 is 15 amino acids. With 3 bases removed from V and 6 bases from J, the gap between germline ends came to 16 bases. Germline V gene sequence: CDR1 MDHEN, CDR2 SYDVKM. This CDR3 reads CASSFFVIRGDTQYF. The CDR3 nucleotides read TGTGCCAGCAGTTTTTTTGTCATCCGGGGTGATACGCAGTATTTT.

This chain joins TRBV13 and TRBJ1-1; TRBD1 agrees at 7 bases. With V trimmed by 5 bases and J by 0 bases, 3 bases remained unmatched. The CDR3 runs 14 residues. Germline assignment: CDR1 PRHDT and CDR2 FYEKMQ (reference sequence). In nucleotides, the CDR3 is TGTGCCAGCAGCCGGGGACAGATGAACACTGAAGCTTTCTTT. Translating it yields CASSRGQMNTEAFF.

The V and J genes are TRBV2 and TRBJ2-7, with unresolved D. The germline CDR1 and CDR2 sequences are SNHLY and FYNNEI. The CDR3 sequence is 14 residues long. Trimming stripped 7 bases from V and 3 bases from J, with 16 bases between. CDR3 region: CASTGGTRLYEQYF. CDR3 DNA sequence: TGTGCCAGCACGGGTGGAACACGCCTCTACGAGCAGTACTTC.

This clone came up a few times. A junction end diverges from the germline sequence, so it may reflect a read error. This chain connects TRBV7-7 to TRBJ2-7; 7 nucleotides line up with TRBD2. The germline CDR1 and CDR2 sequences are SSHAT and FNYEAQ (reference sequence). CDR3 length equals 13 residues. The CDR3 sequence is CASSPGRGGEQYF. For the CDR3, the DNA is TGTGCTAGCAGCCCGGGGAGGGGAGGCGAGCAGTACTTC. The full variable domain, its missing parts supplied by reference TRBV7-7 and TRBJ2-7, is GAGVSQSPRYKVTKRGQDVTLRCDPISSHATLYWYQQALGQGPEFLTYFNYEAQPDKSGLPSDRFSAERPEGSISTLTIQRTEQRDSAMYRCASSPGRGGEQYFGPGTRLTVT.

In its sample, this clone was seen once. V gene TRBV11-2 combines with J gene TRBJ1-1; 10 bases are a match to TRBD1. Per the germline V gene, CDR1 is SGHAT and CDR2 is FQNNGV. Unmatched junction bases numbered 15, after V lost 4 bases and J lost 4 bases. This CDR3 comprises 18 residues. CDR3 sequence: CASSSPPWTGGIGTEAFF. The CDR3 bases are TGTGCCAGCAGCTCCCCTCCATGGACAGGGGGGATAGGCACTGAAGCTTTCTTT.

The chain uses TRBV5-1 and TRBJ2-6; tentatively, D is TRBD1 (5 bases). Trimming shortened V by 0 bases and J by 1 base, and 8 bases separated the two germline ends. Germline CDR1 reads SGHRS; CDR2 reads YFSETQ. This CDR3 is 16 amino acids long. Written as DNA, the CDR3 is TGCGCCAGCAGCTTGGGGGGCGCATCTGGGGCCAACGTCCTGACTTTC. The encoded protein is CASSLGGASGANVLTF.

The chain is built from TRBV6-2 or TRBV6-3 and TRBJ1-5, with no clear D. V was shortened by 2 bases and J by 7 bases, with 6 bases between the two germline ends. Germline assignment: CDR1 MNHEY and CDR2 SVGEGT. The CDR3 contains 12 residues. The DNA of the CDR3 is TGTGCCAGCAGTTACAGCCTCCAGCCCCAGCATTTT. Amino acid sequence: CASSYSLQPQHF.